These 16 T cell receptor beta chains were all obtained from the same sample, sequenced in a study of T cells in Graves' hyperthyroidism and ophthalmopathy. Amplified regions were TCR beta CDR3 sequences from RNA transcripts. The HTBI primer set drove a first-round RT-PCR of the TCR CDR3. TCRdb processed the multiplex PCR reads anew with MiXCR; each CDR3 protein has one entry. The top ten hold 30% to 35% of the sample, which has under 450,000 distinct CDR3 sequences, about a sixth seen once. The sequenced material came from blood. The receptors shown here come from a woman aged 25 to 39 with Graves' hyperthyroidism that later progressed to Graves' ophthalmopathy.

As to this clonotype: With a much larger clone just one base away, this may be a read error. The chain carries TRBV5-1 and TRBJ2-3; D is unresolved. The CDR3 spans 10 residues. The germline V gene encodes CDR1 SGHRS and CDR2 YFSETQ. The CDR3 DNA reads TGCGCCAGCACGGCAGATACGGAGTATTTT. Translating it yields CASTADTEYF.

This rearrangement joins TRBV6-4 to TRBJ1-1, with 7 bases aligning to TRBD1. The CDR3 extends over 14 amino acids. The germline V gene encodes CDR1 MRHNA and CDR2 SNTAGT. V lost 3 bases and J lost 1; bases outside the gene matches: 2. CDR3 residues: CASSETGENTEAFF. Written as DNA, the CDR3 is TGTGCCAGCAGTGAAACAGGGGAGAACACTGAAGCTTTCTTT.

This clonotype was counted at least ten times. V gene TRBV18 combines with J gene TRBJ2-5; 7 bases agree with TRBD1. Unmatched junction bases numbered 3, after V lost 1 base and J lost 4 bases. The CDR3 sequence is 14 residues long. CDR1 KGHSH and CDR2 LQKENI come from the germline V gene. For the CDR3, the DNA is TGTGCCAGCTCACCACGGGACAGACGAGAGACCCAGTACTTC. Encoded protein: CASSPRDRRETQYF. The variable domain in full, with the rest retrieved from reference TRBV18 and TRBJ2-5, is NAGVMQNPRHLVRRRGQEARLRCSPMKGHSHVYWYRQLPEEGLKFMVYLQKENIIDESGMPKERFSAEFPKEGPSILRIQQVVRGDSAAYFCASSPRDRRETQYFGPGTRLLVL.

This clonotype has a handful of counts. The chain couples TRBV28 to TRBJ2-7; 9 nucleotides align to TRBD1. J was trimmed by 6 bases and V by 6 bases; bases with no gene match: 18. CDR1 is MDHEN and CDR2 is SYDVKM in the germline V gene. This CDR3 is 17 amino acids long. The CDR3 sequence is CASSSRTGTGFNREQYF. In DNA form, the CDR3 reads TGTGCCAGCAGCTCAAGAACCGGGACAGGGTTCAACCGCGAGCAGTACTTC.

This clonotype has a handful of counts. This rearrangement joins TRBV5-1 to TRBJ2-7; a weak D match, TRBD1 (6 bases). Germline assignment: CDR1 SGHRS and CDR2 YFSETQ. With 3 bases removed from V and 3 bases from J, the gap between germline ends came to 10 bases. The CDR3 runs 13 residues. Here the CDR3 reads CASSWDNLYEQYF. In DNA, the CDR3 is TGCGCCAGCAGCTGGGACAACCTCTACGAGCAGTACTTC.

The chain carries TRBV19 and TRBJ2-1, with 7 bases aligning to TRBD2. The CDR3 loop spans 14 amino acids. V lost 3 bases, J lost 6 bases, and 5 bases stayed unmatched. Germline V gene data show CDR1 as LNHDA and CDR2 as SQIVND (reference sequence). As DNA, the CDR3 is TGTGCCAGTAGTATGCTGGGAGGGTTCAATGAGCAGTTCTTC. This codes for CASSMLGGFNEQFF. The entire variable domain, with the rest obtained from reference TRBV19 and TRBJ2-1, is as follows: DGGITQSPKYLFRKEGQNVTLSCEQNLNHDAMYWYRQDPGQGLRLIYYSQIVNDFQKGDIAEGYSVSREKKESFPLTVTSAQKNPTAFYLCASSMLGGFNEQFFGPGTRLTVL.

This chain joins TRBV15 and TRBJ2-3; 8 bases are a match to TRBD1. From germline, CDR1 is LNHNV and CDR2 YYDKDF (reference sequence). This CDR3 comprises 14 residues. Trimming took 5 bases from V and 0 from J; bases not matched to a gene: 1. The CDR3 is CATSRTGSTDTQYF. The CDR3 DNA reads as TGTGCCACCAGCCGGACAGGGAGCACAGATACGCAGTATTTT.

The V call is TRBV2, the J call TRBJ2-3; TRBD2 agrees at 7 bases. Germline trimming cut 2 bases from V and 1 base from J; bases unmatched to any gene: 9. The CDR3 runs to 17 residues. The germline V gene encodes CDR1 SNHLY and CDR2 FYNNEI. The CDR3: CASSETTLAGGTDTQYF. CDR3 DNA: TGTGCCAGCAGTGAAACGACTTTGGCGGGAGGCACAGATACGCAGTATTTT.

This chain uses TRBV30 with TRBJ2-3, with D perhaps matching TRBD1 (5 bases). The CDR3 runs to 20 residues. Trimming removed 2 bases from V and 2 bases from J, with 29 bases in between. From germline, CDR1 is GTSNPN and CDR2 SVGIG (reference sequence). This CDR3 is CAWSSYRISDGPEPTDTQYF. Written as DNA, the CDR3 is TGTGCCTGGAGTTCCTACAGGATTTCGGACGGACCGGAACCCACAGATACGCAGTATTTT.

This clonotype showed up just a few times. The chain recombines TRBV28 with TRBJ2-4; unclear D gene. Germline values: CDR1 MDHEN, CDR2 SYDVKM. V gave up 7 bases and J gave up 5 bases, with 6 bases separating them. The CDR3 extends over 11 amino acids. CDR3: CASIHENIQYF. The CDR3 nucleotides are TGTGCCAGCATTCATGAAAACATTCAGTACTTC.

This clonotype appeared many times. The CDR3 sequence: CASSLPGTSYEQYF. DNA for the CDR3: TGTGCCAGCAGTTTACCCGGGACCTCCTACGAGCAGTACTTC. The V gene is TRBV27, the J gene TRBJ2-7, with D perhaps TRBD1 or TRBD2 (5 bases each). This CDR3 contains 14 residues. Trimming took 2 bases from V and 0 from J, leaving 8 bases between them. Germline assignment: CDR1 MNHEY and CDR2 SMNVEV (reference sequence).

The chain uses TRBV27 and TRBJ2-6; maybe TRBD2 (5 bases). There are 15 residues in the CDR3. Germline CDR1 reads MNHEY; CDR2 reads SMNVEV (reference sequence). Deletions cut 3 bases from V and 0 bases from J, with 6 bases between. This CDR3 is CASSFRDSGANVLTF. The DNA for the CDR3 is TGTGCCAGCAGTTTTCGGGACTCTGGGGCCAACGTCCTGACTTTC.

This clonotype was recorded at least ten times. This CDR3 is CASSRLAGESDTQYF. The CDR3 nucleotides read TGTGCCAGTAGCAGACTAGCGGGAGAGTCAGATACGCAGTATTTT. J is TRBJ2-3 and V is TRBV19; 12 positions agree with TRBD2. V lost 6 bases to trimming and J lost 4 bases; unmatched junction nucleotides: 5. The germline gives CDR1 LNHDA, CDR2 SQIVND (reference sequence). There are 15 residues in the CDR3.

This clonotype was seen more than once but under ten times. This chain joins TRBV27 and TRBJ2-7; D unresolved. The V gene lost 5 bases and the J gene lost 6 bases, with 20 bases spanning the gap. CDR3 length equals 15 residues. Germline CDR1 reads MNHEY; CDR2 reads SMNVEV (reference sequence). The chain's CDR3 is CASSITASSRGEQYF. The CDR3 nucleotides read TGTGCCAGCAGTATAACCGCATCCTCCCGCGGCGAGCAGTACTTC.

This clonotype was counted at least ten times. V and J are TRBV18 and TRBJ2-5; D gene uncertain. The CDR3 covers 13 residues. Germline CDR1 reads KGHSH; CDR2 reads LQKENI. The germline V and J ends were trimmed by 3 bases and 2 bases, with 7 bases remaining between them. The CDR3 nucleotides read TGTGCCAGCTCACCCTACGGGCAAGAGACCCAGTACTTC. Translating it yields CASSPYGQETQYF.

Regarding this clonotype: This may stem from a read error, because a much larger clone lies one nucleotide away. The rearrangement links TRBV27 to TRBJ2-5, with D tentatively TRBD2 (6 bases). Germline V gene data show CDR1 as MNHEY and CDR2 as SMNVEV (reference sequence). V was shortened by 5 bases and J by 9 bases, with 28 bases between the two germline ends. This CDR3 is built from 17 residues. The CDR3 region has the DNA TGTGCCAGCAGTCCTCCTCGACAGTCTATCGCGTGGGAGGCCCAGTACTTC. Translation: CASSPPRQSIAWEAQYF.